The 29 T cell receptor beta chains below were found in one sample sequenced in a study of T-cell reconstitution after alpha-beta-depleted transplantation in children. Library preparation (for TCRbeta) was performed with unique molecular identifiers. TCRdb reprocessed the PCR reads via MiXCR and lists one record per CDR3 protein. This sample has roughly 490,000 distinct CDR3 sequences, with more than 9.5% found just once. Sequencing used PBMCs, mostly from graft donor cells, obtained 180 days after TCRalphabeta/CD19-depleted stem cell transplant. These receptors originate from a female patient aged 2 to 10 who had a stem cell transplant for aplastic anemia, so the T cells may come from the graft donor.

The CDR3 loop reads CASSLLEGNYGYTF. For the CDR3, the DNA is TGTGCCAGCAGCTTGTTAGAGGGTAACTATGGCTACACCTTC. The rearrangement links TRBV5-5 to TRBJ1-2, with D hard to call. Per the germline V gene, CDR1 is SGHKS and CDR2 is YYEKEE (reference sequence). Deletions cut 1 base from V and 1 base from J, with 8 bases between. This CDR3 region has 14 residues.

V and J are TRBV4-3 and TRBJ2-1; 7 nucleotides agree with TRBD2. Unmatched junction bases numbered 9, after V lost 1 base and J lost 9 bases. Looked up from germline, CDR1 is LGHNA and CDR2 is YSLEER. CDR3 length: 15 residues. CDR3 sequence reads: CASSQVSGGRIEQFF. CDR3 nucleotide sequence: TGCGCCAGCAGCCAAGTCTCCGGGGGGAGGATTGAGCAGTTCTTC.

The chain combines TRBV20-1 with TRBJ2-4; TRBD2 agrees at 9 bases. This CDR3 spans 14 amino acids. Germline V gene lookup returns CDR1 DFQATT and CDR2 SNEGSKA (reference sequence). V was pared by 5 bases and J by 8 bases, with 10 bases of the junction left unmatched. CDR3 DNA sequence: TGCAGTGCTCCGAAGATTAGCGGGAGTTACATTCAGTACTTC. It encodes CSAPKISGSYIQYF.

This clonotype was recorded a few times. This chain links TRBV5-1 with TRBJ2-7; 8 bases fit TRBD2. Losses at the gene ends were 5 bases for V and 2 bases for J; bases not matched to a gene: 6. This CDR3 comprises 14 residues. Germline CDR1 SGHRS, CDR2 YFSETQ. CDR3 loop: CASREDSGAYEQYF. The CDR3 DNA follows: TGCGCCAGCAGGGAGGATAGCGGGGCCTACGAGCAGTACTTC.

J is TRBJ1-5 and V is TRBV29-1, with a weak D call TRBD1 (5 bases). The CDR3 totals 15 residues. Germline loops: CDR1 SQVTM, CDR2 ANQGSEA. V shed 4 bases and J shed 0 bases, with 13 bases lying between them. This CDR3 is CSVAYDSHSNQPQHF. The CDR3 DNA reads TGCAGCGTTGCTTATGACAGCCATAGCAATCAGCCCCAGCATTTT.

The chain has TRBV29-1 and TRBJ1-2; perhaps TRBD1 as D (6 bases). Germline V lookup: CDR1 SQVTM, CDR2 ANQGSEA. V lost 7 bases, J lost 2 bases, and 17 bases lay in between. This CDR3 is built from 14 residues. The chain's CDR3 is CSATQGDKNYGYTF. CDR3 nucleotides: TGCAGCGCAACCCAAGGGGACAAGAACTATGGCTACACCTTC.

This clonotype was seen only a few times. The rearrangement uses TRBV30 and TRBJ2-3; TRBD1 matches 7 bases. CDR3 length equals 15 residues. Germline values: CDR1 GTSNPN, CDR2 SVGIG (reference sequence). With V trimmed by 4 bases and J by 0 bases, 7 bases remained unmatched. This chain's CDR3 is CAWTPKGASTDTQYF. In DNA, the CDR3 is TGTGCCTGGACCCCCAAGGGGGCTAGCACAGATACGCAGTATTTT.

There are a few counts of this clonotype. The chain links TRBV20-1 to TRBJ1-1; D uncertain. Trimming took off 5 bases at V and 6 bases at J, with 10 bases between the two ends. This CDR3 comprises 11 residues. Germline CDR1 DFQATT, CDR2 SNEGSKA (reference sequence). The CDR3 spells CSAAEDPEAFF. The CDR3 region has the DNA TGCAGTGCTGCGGAGGATCCTGAAGCTTTCTTT.

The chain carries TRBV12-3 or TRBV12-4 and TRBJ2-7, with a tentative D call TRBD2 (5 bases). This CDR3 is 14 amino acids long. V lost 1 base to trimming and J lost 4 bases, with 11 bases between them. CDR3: CASSLGPREYEQYV. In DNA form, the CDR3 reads TGTGCCAGCAGTTTAGGACCCCGGGAATACGAGCAGTACGTC.

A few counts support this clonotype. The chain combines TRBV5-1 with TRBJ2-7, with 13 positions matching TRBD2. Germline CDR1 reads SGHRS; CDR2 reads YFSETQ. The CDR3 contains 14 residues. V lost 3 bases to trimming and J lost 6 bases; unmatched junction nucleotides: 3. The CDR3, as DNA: TGCGCCAGCAGCTCGGGACTAGCGGGACGCGAGCAGTACTTC. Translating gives CASSSGLAGREQYF.

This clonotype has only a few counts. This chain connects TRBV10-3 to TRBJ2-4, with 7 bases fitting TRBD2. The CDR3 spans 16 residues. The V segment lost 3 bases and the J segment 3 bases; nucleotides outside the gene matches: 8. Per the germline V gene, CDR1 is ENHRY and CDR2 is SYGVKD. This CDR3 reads CAISEAGSGGKNIQYF. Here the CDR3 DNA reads TGTGCCATCAGTGAAGCAGGGTCGGGAGGCAAAAACATTCAGTACTTC.

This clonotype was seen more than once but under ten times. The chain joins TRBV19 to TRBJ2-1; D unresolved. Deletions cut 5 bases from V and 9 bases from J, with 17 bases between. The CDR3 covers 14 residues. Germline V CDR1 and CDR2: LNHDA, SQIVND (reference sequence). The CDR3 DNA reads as TGTGCCAGTAGTGGCCAGTTCTATAGTAGTGAGCAGTTCTTC. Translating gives CASSGQFYSSEQFF.

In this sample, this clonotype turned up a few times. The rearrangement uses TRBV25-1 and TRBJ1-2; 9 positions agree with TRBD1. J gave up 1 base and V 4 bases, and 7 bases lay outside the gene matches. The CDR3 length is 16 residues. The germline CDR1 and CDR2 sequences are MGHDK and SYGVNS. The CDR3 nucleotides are TGTGCCAGCAGTGGGTCGGGGACAGGGAATAACTATGGCTACACCTTC. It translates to CASSGSGTGNNYGYTF.

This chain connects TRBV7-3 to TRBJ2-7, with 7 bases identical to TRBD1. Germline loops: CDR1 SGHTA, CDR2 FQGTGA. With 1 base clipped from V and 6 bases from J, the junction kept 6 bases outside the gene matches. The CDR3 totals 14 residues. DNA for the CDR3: TGTGCCAGCAGCTTAAAGGGACAGAATTCCGAGCAGTACTTC. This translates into CASSLKGQNSEQYF.

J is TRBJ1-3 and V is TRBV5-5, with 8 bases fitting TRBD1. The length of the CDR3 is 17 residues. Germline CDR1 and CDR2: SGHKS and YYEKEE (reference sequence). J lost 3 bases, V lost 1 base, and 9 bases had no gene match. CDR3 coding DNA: TGTGCCAGCAGCTTGAACCCGACAGGGGAGTTTGGAAACACCATATATTTT. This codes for CASSLNPTGEFGNTIYF.

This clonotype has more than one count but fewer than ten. The CDR3 bases are TGTGCCAGCAGTTACTCAACCGGGATAGTCAACGAGCAGTACGTC. Translating it yields CASSYSTGIVNEQYV. V and J are TRBV6-5 and TRBJ2-7; D possibly corresponds to TRBD2 (5 bases). Germline V gene data show CDR1 as MNHEY and CDR2 as SVGAGI. V was clipped by 0 bases and J by 5 bases, with 14 bases between them. CDR3 length: 15 amino acids.

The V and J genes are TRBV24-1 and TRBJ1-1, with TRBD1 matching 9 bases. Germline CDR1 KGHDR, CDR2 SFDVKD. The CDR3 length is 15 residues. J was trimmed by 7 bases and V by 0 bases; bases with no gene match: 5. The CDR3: CATSDLGDRDLEAFF. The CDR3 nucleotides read TGTGCCACCAGTGATTTGGGGGACAGGGATCTTGAAGCTTTCTTT.

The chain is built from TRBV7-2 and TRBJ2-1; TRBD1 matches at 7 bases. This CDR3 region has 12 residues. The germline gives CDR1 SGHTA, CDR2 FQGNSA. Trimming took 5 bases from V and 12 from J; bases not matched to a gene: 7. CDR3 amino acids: CASSEQGVRQFF. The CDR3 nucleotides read TGTGCCAGCAGCGAGCAGGGGGTAAGGCAGTTCTTC. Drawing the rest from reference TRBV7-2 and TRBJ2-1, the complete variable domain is GAGVSQSPSNKVTEKGKDVELRCDPISGHTALYWYRQSLGQGLEFLIYFQGNSAPDKSGLPSDRFSAERTGGSVSTLTIQRTQQEDSAVYLCASSEQGVRQFFGPGTRLTVL.

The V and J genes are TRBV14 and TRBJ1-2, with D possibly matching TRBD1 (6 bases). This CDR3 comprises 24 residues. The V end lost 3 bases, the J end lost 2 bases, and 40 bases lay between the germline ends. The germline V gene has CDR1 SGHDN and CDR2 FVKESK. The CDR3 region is CASSQPQWVKNGLGTSPFNYGYTF. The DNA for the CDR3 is TGTGCCAGCAGCCAGCCTCAGTGGGTAAAAAATGGGCTCGGGACATCCCCTTTCAACTATGGCTACACCTTC.

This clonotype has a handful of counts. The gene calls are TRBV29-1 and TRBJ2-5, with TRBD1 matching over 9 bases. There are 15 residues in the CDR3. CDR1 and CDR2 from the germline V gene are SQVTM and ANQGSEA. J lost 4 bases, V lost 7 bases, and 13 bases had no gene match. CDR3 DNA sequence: TGCAGCGAACTACGTTTAGACAGGGGGGGAGAGACCCAGTACTTC. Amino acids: CSELRLDRGGETQYF.

The CDR3 spells CASSLLGQTYGYTF. The CDR3 bases are TGTGCCAGCAGTCTACTGGGACAGACCTATGGCTACACCTTC. The rearrangement uses TRBV27 and TRBJ1-2, with 7 bases identical to TRBD1. Trimming took 5 bases from V and 4 from J; bases not matched to a gene: 7. CDR1 is MNHEY, CDR2 SMNVEV, per germline (reference sequence). The CDR3 extends over 14 amino acids.

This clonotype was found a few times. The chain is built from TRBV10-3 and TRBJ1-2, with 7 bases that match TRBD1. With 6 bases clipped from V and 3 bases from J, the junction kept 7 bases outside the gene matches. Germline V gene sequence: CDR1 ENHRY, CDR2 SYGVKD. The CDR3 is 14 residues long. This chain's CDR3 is CAISLTGEDYGYTF. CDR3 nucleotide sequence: TGTGCCATCAGCCTAACAGGGGAGGACTATGGCTACACCTTC.

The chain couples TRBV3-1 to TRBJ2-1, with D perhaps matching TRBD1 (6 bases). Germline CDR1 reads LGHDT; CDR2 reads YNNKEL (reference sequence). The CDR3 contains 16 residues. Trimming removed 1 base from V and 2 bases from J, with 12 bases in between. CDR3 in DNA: TGTGCCAGCAGCCAAGTACCCCGGGACACCTACAATGAGCAGTTCTTC. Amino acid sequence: CASSQVPRDTYNEQFF.

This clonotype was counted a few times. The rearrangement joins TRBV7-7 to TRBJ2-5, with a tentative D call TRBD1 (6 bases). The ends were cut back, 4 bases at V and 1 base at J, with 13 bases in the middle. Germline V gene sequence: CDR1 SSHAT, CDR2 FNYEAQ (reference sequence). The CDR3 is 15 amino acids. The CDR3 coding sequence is TGTGCCAGCAGCTCCGGACAGTCAACCCAAGAGACCCAGTACTTC. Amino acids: CASSSGQSTQETQYF.

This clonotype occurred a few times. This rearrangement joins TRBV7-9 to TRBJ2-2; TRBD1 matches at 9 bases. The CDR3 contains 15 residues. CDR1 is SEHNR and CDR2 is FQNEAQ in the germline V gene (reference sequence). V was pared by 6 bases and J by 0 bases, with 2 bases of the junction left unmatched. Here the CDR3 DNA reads TGTGCCAGCAGACAGGGGGCAGCGAACACCGGGGAGCTGTTTTTT. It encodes CASRQGAANTGELFF.

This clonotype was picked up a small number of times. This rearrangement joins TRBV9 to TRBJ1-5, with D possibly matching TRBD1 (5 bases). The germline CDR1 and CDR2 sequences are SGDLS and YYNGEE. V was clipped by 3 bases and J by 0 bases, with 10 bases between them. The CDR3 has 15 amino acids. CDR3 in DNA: TGTGCCAGCAGCGGAGTGGGGCATAGCAATCAGCCCCAGCATTTT. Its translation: CASSGVGHSNQPQHF.

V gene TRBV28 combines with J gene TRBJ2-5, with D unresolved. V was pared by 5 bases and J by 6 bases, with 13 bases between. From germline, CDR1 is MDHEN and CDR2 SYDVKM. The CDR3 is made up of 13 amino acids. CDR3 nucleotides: TGTGCCAGCAGTGCGCAATCGACAAAGACCCAGTACTTC. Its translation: CASSAQSTKTQYF.

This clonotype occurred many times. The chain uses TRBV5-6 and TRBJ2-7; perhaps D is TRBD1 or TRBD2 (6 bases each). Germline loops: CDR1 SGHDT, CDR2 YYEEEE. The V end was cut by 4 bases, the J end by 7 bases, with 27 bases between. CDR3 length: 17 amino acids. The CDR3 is CASSITHEGGGPEEQYF. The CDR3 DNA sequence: TGTGCCAGCAGCATAACCCATGAAGGGGGAGGCCCGGAAGAGCAGTACTTC.

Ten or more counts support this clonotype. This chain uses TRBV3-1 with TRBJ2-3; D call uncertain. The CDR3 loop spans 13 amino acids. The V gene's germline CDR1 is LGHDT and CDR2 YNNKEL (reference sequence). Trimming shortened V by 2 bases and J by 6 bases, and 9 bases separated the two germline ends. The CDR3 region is CASSQFSPDTQYF. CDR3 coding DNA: TGTGCCAGCAGCCAATTTTCGCCGGATACGCAGTATTTT.